The TCR beta chain under discussion was sequenced for a study of T cells in women clearing cervical HPV infection (dated by TCRdb to the late 2010s). Turning to the overall study: The cases were approximately 25 women with histologically confirmed HPV16-related CIN3 or worse, and 2 of these cases were invasive cancers. The approximately 26 controls were women who cleared a single incident HPV16 infection within 12 months without developing precancer or cancer. Case blood was taken at the visit when the lesion was first identified, whereas control blood was taken when infection was no longer detected. Among cases, blood sampling occurred a median of about 150 days after lesion detection, with an interquartile range of about 85 to 210 days. Since HLA typing was available for only a few women, HLA type could not be ruled out as a confounder. The exploratory proof-of-principle case-control study was nested within the Guanacaste HPV Natural History Study in Costa Rica and compared TCR repertoires across cervical HPV16 outcomes. Cases and controls were matched on age within five years and on year of sample collection. Median age was about 32 years in cases versus roughly 37 in controls, and baseline characteristics did not differ significantly. In the parent cohort, about 10,000 women aged 18 or older were enrolled in Guanacaste, Costa Rica, during about 1993 to 1994 and were followed for roughly 7 years. As quality controls, five blinded duplicates were added to each group, bringing the total to approximately 60 samples made up of 50 or so participants and approximately 10 replicates. Paper-wide results and their limitations: The cross-sectional design could not show whether the associations came before the infection or were a result of it, and neither effector/memory subsets nor HPV-specific T cells were isolated. By combining richness with V gene abundances, random forest classifiers separated cases from controls with an estimated AUC of just over 0.8. Across sequencing depths, CIN3+ cases showed significantly higher TCR repertoire richness than controls, but evenness did not differ between the groups. Because T-cell numbers per sample were unknown, differences in richness could reflect varying T-cell content rather than repertoire biology.

A word on this clone: Which antigen it targets is not known.

Every participant had a single incident cervical HPV16 infection, and prevalent HPV16 infections were excluded. Cervical HPV DNA was detected by MY09/MY11 PCR and genotyped by dot-blot hybridization. Around 15 mL of heparinized blood were centrifuged, and the buffy coat was aliquoted, frozen at -30°C, then stored at -80°C. QIAGEN kits were used to extract genomic DNA from the buffy coat specimens. Using the immunoSEQ assay, multiplex PCR amplified TCR beta CDR3 regions from an average of about 1,200 ng of genomic DNA per sample. To correct primer bias, the assay used a complete synthetic TCR repertoire to set an amplification baseline. Amplicons were sequenced on the Illumina platform. The published analysis was carried out like this. Sequences were error-corrected by clustering with frequency ratios and a modified nearest-neighbor algorithm, then analyzed in the immunoSEQ Analyzer with IMGT gene definitions. At each rarefaction depth, TCR richness and evenness were averaged across 20 rarefaction repeats, and any sample with fewer sequences than the depth was left out. Relative abundances of V, D and J genes were compared between groups using Wilcoxon rank sum tests, with FDR correction applied. In the blinded duplicates, the intraclass correlation was around 96% for TCR richness and averaged about 79% across 55 to 75 gene segments. Held by TCRdb, this immuneACCESS table contains in-frame sequences only and omits some clones. Under half of the omission traces to an unresolved V gene where checked; the cause of the rest is unknown. Clone size and V and J calls were adopted from that table, with D and trimming inferred from the DNA. The sample's records list around 24,000 clones. The top ten clones comprise approximately 3.7% of the sample.

The receptor's source is a woman aged 18 to 75 with a cervical HPV16 infection that either progressed to CIN3+ or cleared (not recorded which). Sequencing was carried out using blood buffy coat.

The CDR3 DNA, read in part, is TGCGCCAGCAGCTGGAGCGAGGGGGCTAGCGGGGAG. Protein translation: CASSWSEGASGE. The entire CDR3 protein reads CASSWSEGASGELFF. The V gene is TRBV5-1 and the J gene is TRBJ2-2, with TRBD1 matching 7 junction bases. The CDR3 is cut off 3 residues early in the read; its end comes from the germline J gene. Sequences SGHRS (CDR1) and YFSETQ (CDR2) are obtained from the germline V gene. Germline trimming: 3 bases from V, 7 bases from J; junction bases outside gene matches: 9. Including the terminal cysteine and phenylalanine, the CDR3 comprises 15 residues. Only the CDR3 bases that were read are kept: 36 of them, in frame from base 1.